A selection of T cell receptor beta chains follows, all from one sample in a study of cytomegalovirus exposure and HLA in healthy donors. Using immunoSEQ multiplex PCR, the repertoire was profiled, and TCRdb retains in-frame clones only, with some absent. The sample consists of about 55,000 clones, about nine tenths of them appearing once. The specimen was PBMCs. The receptors were sampled from a man aged 18 to 30 in good health and CMV-seronegative. Each CDR3 is given with its conserved first and last residue. Fields, in order: V gene, D gene, J gene, clone size, CDR3 DNA, CDR3 protein. D genes are given only for firm matches. For some rows the clone size is stated as once, few or many, or as a class when expanded; others skip it.

V gene: TRBV7-2; D gene: TRBD2; J gene: TRBJ2-7; clone size: -; CDR3 DNA: TGTGCCAGCAGCTTAACGGGGGGTCCCAACGAGCAGTACTTC; CDR3 protein: CASSLTGGPNEQYF
V gene: TRBV6-1; D gene: TRBD1; J gene: TRBJ2-1; clone size: -; CDR3 DNA: TGTGCCAGCAGTGAAGGAGGGGACAGGAGATTCTTC; CDR3 protein: CASSEGGDRRFF
V gene: TRBV4-2; D gene: -; J gene: TRBJ2-1; clone size: -; CDR3 DNA: TGTGCCAGCAGCTTAACAGGGACGACCAGTGAGCAGTTCTTC; CDR3 protein: CASSLTGTTSEQFF
V gene: TRBV30; D gene: TRBD2; J gene: TRBJ2-1; clone size: -; CDR3 DNA: TGTGCCTGGGGGCCAAAAAGCGGGAGGGGTTACAATGAGCAGTTCTTC; CDR3 protein: CAWGPKSGRGYNEQFF
V gene: TRBV30; D gene: TRBD2; J gene: TRBJ2-5; clone size: -; CDR3 DNA: TGTGCCTGGAGTTCTAGCGGGGAGACCCAGTACTTC; CDR3 protein: CAWSSSGETQYF
V gene: TRBV5-1; D gene: TRBD1; J gene: TRBJ2-7; clone size: -; CDR3 DNA: TGCGCCAGCAGCTTCCGGGACAGGGGTATAGGGCAGTACTTC; CDR3 protein: CASSFRDRGIGQYF
V gene: TRBV7-9; D gene: -; J gene: TRBJ2-3; clone size: -; CDR3 DNA: TGTGCCAGCAGCTTAGCGCTAGGTTACACAGATACGCAGTATTTT; CDR3 protein: CASSLALGYTDTQYF
V gene: TRBV19; D gene: TRBD2; J gene: TRBJ2-7; clone size: once; CDR3 DNA: TGTGCCAGTAGTATTTCGGGGGGGGCCTACGAGCAGTACTTC; CDR3 protein: CASSISGGAYEQYF
V gene: TRBV6-1; D gene: -; J gene: TRBJ2-7; clone size: -; CDR3 DNA: TGTGCCAGCAGTGTTGCAGCCTACGAGCAGTACTTC; CDR3 protein: CASSVAAYEQYF
V gene: TRBV5-4; D gene: TRBD1; J gene: TRBJ1-1; clone size: -; CDR3 DNA: TGTGCCAGCAGCTCACTTACCGGGACAGCCTTTGCTAAGAACACTGAAGCTTTCTTT; CDR3 protein: CASSSLTGTAFAKNTEAFF
V gene: TRBV5-1; D gene: TRBD2; J gene: TRBJ2-3; clone size: -; CDR3 DNA: TGCGCCAGCAGCTTGTCTAGCGGCAGTTTAGATACGCAGTATTTT; CDR3 protein: CASSLSSGSLDTQYF
V gene: TRBV5-4; D gene: -; J gene: TRBJ2-1; clone size: -; CDR3 DNA: TGTGCCAGCAGCTTTAAGGAGTACAATGAGCAGTTCTTC; CDR3 protein: CASSFKEYNEQFF
V gene: TRBV7-8; D gene: -; J gene: TRBJ1-4; clone size: few; CDR3 DNA: TGTGCCAGCAGCTTACGACTATTCATTAGAGGAGTTGCAACTAATGAAAAACTGTTTTTT; CDR3 protein: CASSLRLFIRGVATNEKLFF
V gene: TRBV11-2; D gene: -; J gene: TRBJ1-4; clone size: -; CDR3 DNA: TGTGCCAGCAGCTTAGGGCAAAATGAAAAACTGTTTTTT; CDR3 protein: CASSLGQNEKLFF
V gene: TRBV7-2; D gene: -; J gene: TRBJ2-5; clone size: -; CDR3 DNA: TGTGCCAGCAGCTTAGTAGGTAGCCAGGGAGAGACCCAGTACTTC; CDR3 protein: CASSLVGSQGETQYF
V gene: TRBV6-4; D gene: TRBD2; J gene: TRBJ2-3; clone size: medium-sized; CDR3 DNA: TGTGCCAGCAGTGAAGGACTAGACGGATCCGATACGCAGTATTTT; CDR3 protein: CASSEGLDGSDTQYF
V gene: TRBV11-2; D gene: TRBD2; J gene: TRBJ2-3; clone size: -; CDR3 DNA: TGTGCCAGCAGCCTCCGGACTAGCGGGAGGACAGATACGCAGTATTTT; CDR3 protein: CASSLRTSGRTDTQYF
V gene: TRBV6-6; D gene: TRBD1; J gene: TRBJ2-5; clone size: -; CDR3 DNA: TGTGCCAGCAGTCCGGGACAGGGAGAGGGAGAGACCCAGTACTTC; CDR3 protein: CASSPGQGEGETQYF
V gene: TRBV5-1; D gene: TRBD1; J gene: TRBJ2-1; clone size: -; CDR3 DNA: TGCGCCAGCAGCCTATATTCGGACAGGGGGCTTGAGCAGTTCTTC; CDR3 protein: CASSLYSDRGLEQFF
V gene: TRBV10-3; D gene: -; J gene: TRBJ2-1; clone size: -; CDR3 DNA: TGTGCCATCAGTGGGGCAGGGACCGGGAGCCACAATGAGCAGTTCTTC; CDR3 protein: CAISGAGTGSHNEQFF
V gene: TRBV2; D gene: -; J gene: TRBJ1-5; clone size: -; CDR3 DNA: TGTGCCAGCAGTGAGGGGACTTTTTTCCAGCCCCAGCATTTT; CDR3 protein: CASSEGTFFQPQHF
V gene: TRBV9; D gene: -; J gene: TRBJ2-3; clone size: -; CDR3 DNA: TGTGCCAGCAGCGTAGGGGCCACTAGCACAGATACGCAGTATTTT; CDR3 protein: CASSVGATSTDTQYF
V gene: TRBV12-5; D gene: -; J gene: TRBJ1-1; clone size: -; CDR3 DNA: TGTGCTAGTGGTTTAAACAGGGAAGGGGTGAACACTGAAGCTTTCTTT; CDR3 protein: CASGLNREGVNTEAFF
V gene: TRBV2; D gene: -; J gene: TRBJ2-1; clone size: -; CDR3 DNA: TGTGCCAGCAGGTCAGGGGTCCACAATGAGCAGTTCTTC; CDR3 protein: CASRSGVHNEQFF
V gene: TRBV29-1; D gene: TRBD1; J gene: TRBJ1-1; clone size: -; CDR3 DNA: TGCAGCGTTGGTCGACAGGGGAGGGGAGCTTTCTTT; CDR3 protein: CSVGRQGRGAFF
V gene: TRBV7-9; D gene: -; J gene: TRBJ2-7; clone size: -; CDR3 DNA: TGTGCCAGCAGCTCACTACAGGGTGTCCACGAGCAGTACTTC; CDR3 protein: CASSSLQGVHEQYF
V gene: TRBV13; D gene: TRBD2; J gene: TRBJ2-7; clone size: -; CDR3 DNA: TGTGCCAGCACGGGACTAGCGGGAGGAAGGGAGCAGTACTTC; CDR3 protein: CASTGLAGGREQYF
V gene: TRBV5-1; D gene: TRBD2; J gene: TRBJ2-1; clone size: -; CDR3 DNA: TGCGCCAGCAGCCCCGGGACTAGCGGCTACTCCTACAATGAGCAGTTCTTC; CDR3 protein: CASSPGTSGYSYNEQFF
V gene: TRBV19; D gene: -; J gene: TRBJ2-2; clone size: -; CDR3 DNA: TGTGCCAGTAGCCCACTCACTGGCGGGGGCGGCACCGGGGAGCTGTTTTTT; CDR3 protein: CASSPLTGGGGTGELFF
V gene: TRBV30; D gene: -; J gene: TRBJ1-3; clone size: -; CDR3 DNA: TGTGCCTGGAGTGTATTAACTACGGTCTCTGGAAACACCATATATTTT; CDR3 protein: CAWSVLTTVSGNTIYF
V gene: TRBV9; D gene: TRBD1; J gene: TRBJ1-2; clone size: -; CDR3 DNA: TGTGCCAGCAGCGTACCAAATCCCGGGACAGGGCCTGATGGCTACACCTTC; CDR3 protein: CASSVPNPGTGPDGYTF
V gene: TRBV28; D gene: TRBD1; J gene: TRBJ2-7; clone size: -; CDR3 DNA: TGTGCCAGCATACGACAGGGATTCTACGAGCAGTACTTC; CDR3 protein: CASIRQGFYEQYF
V gene: TRBV28; D gene: -; J gene: TRBJ1-1; clone size: -; CDR3 DNA: TGTGCCAGCAGTTCCGCAGGGGCTGGCACTGAAGCTTTCTTT; CDR3 protein: CASSSAGAGTEAFF
V gene: TRBV7-8; D gene: TRBD1; J gene: TRBJ1-5; clone size: -; CDR3 DNA: TGTGCCAGCAGCTTAGGACAGGGACATCGACAGCCCCAGCATTTT; CDR3 protein: CASSLGQGHRQPQHF
V gene: TRBV7-9; D gene: -; J gene: TRBJ1-1; clone size: -; CDR3 DNA: TGTGCCAGCAGGGGTGCGGGGGGCGCCACTGAAGCTTTCTTT; CDR3 protein: CASRGAGGATEAFF
V gene: TRBV4-1; D gene: -; J gene: TRBJ1-1; clone size: -; CDR3 DNA: TGCGCCAGCAGCCAAGGTAAGGCGGACACTGAAGCTTTCTTT; CDR3 protein: CASSQGKADTEAFF
V gene: TRBV28; D gene: -; J gene: TRBJ2-7; clone size: -; CDR3 DNA: TGTGCCAGCAGTTTAGGAGGGTACGTCTACGAGCAGTACTTC; CDR3 protein: CASSLGGYVYEQYF
V gene: TRBV9; D gene: -; J gene: TRBJ2-7; clone size: -; CDR3 DNA: TGTGCCAGCAGCTCCTCAGGGTACCACGAGCAGTACTTC; CDR3 protein: CASSSSGYHEQYF
V gene: TRBV4-2; D gene: -; J gene: TRBJ2-1; clone size: -; CDR3 DNA: TGTGCCAGCAGCCAAGATTTGGAGCGTAGCTCCTACAATGAGCAGTTCTTC; CDR3 protein: CASSQDLERSSYNEQFF
V gene: TRBV29-1; D gene: TRBD1; J gene: TRBJ1-1; clone size: -; CDR3 DNA: TGCAGCGTTGCCGGGACAGGGCCCGTAGCTTTCTTT; CDR3 protein: CSVAGTGPVAFF
V gene: TRBV28; D gene: TRBD1; J gene: TRBJ2-7; clone size: -; CDR3 DNA: TGTGCCAGCGTGAGGGGACAGGGCCTCTCCTACGAGCAGTACTTC; CDR3 protein: CASVRGQGLSYEQYF
V gene: TRBV6-6; D gene: TRBD1; J gene: TRBJ1-1; clone size: -; CDR3 DNA: TGTGCCAGCAGTTACCCCGAGCAGGGGGCGGATGAAGCTTTCTTT; CDR3 protein: CASSYPEQGADEAFF